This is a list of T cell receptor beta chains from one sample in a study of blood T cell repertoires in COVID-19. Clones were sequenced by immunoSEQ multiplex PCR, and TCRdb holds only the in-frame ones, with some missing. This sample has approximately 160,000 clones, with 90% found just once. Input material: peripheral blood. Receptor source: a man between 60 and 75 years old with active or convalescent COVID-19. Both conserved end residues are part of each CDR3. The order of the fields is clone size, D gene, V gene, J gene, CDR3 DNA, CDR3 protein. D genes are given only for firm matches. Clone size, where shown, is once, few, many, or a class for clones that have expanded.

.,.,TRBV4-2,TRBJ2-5,TGTGCCAGCAGCCCCGCGGGCAGCCAAGAGACCCAGTACTTC,CASSPAGSQETQYF
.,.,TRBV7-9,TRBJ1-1,TGTGCCAGCAGCGTAGGACAGTTGAACACTGAAGCTTTCTTT,CASSVGQLNTEAFF
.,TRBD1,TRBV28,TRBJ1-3,TGTGCCAGCAGTTTGACAGGGTTCGGCTCTGGAAACACCATATATTTT,CASSLTGFGSGNTIYF
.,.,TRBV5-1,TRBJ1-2,TGCGCCAGCACCCTGGAAGGGGGATCGGGCGGCTACACCTTC,CASTLEGGSGGYTF
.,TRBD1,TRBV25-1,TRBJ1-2,TGTGCCAGCAGTCCTCCTGGACAGGGCCCCTATGGCTACACCTTC,CASSPPGQGPYGYTF
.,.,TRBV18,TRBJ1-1,TGTGCCAGCTCTACCGGACAGTTGGTCACTGAAGCTTTCTTT,CASSTGQLVTEAFF
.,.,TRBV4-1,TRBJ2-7,TGCGCCAGCAGCCAAGGACAGCAAAGCTCCTACGAGCAGTACTTC,CASSQGQQSSYEQYF
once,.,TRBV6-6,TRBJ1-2,TGTGCCAGCAGCTACCGGTTACGGGAGCCTAACTATGGCTACACCTTC,CASSYRLREPNYGYTF
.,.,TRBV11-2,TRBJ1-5,TGTGCCAGCAGCTCCGGACATTACAATCAGCCCCAGCATTTT,CASSSGHYNQPQHF
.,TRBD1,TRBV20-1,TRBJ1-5,TGCAGTGCTAGTACAGGGGTTTATAGCAATCAGCCCCAGCATTTT,CSASTGVYSNQPQHF
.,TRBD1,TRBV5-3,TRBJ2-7,TGTGCCAGAAGCTTTGACAGGGACTCCTACGAGCAGTACTTC,CARSFDRDSYEQYF
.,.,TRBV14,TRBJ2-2,TGTGCCAGCAGCCCAGAGGTCAGGTCCGGGGAGCTGTTTTTT,CASSPEVRSGELFF
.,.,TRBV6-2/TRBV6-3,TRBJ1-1,TGTGCCAGCAGTTATACGGGGATGGTGCCTGAAGCTTTCTTT,CASSYTGMVPEAFF
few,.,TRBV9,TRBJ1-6,TGTGCCAGCAGCGTAGACCAAGACACTAATTCACCCCTCCACTTT,CASSVDQDTNSPLHF
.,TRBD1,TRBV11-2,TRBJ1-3,TGTGCCAGCAGCATCGGGGGACAGGGAGGAAACACCATATATTTT,CASSIGGQGGNTIYF
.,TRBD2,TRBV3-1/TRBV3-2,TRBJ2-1,TGTGCCAGCAGCCAAGATACGGGAGTAGCGGGAGGCAATGAGCAGTTCTTC,CASSQDTGVAGGNEQFF
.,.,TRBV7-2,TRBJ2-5,TGTGCCAGCAGCACAAGCCCGAGGGAGACCCAGTACTTC,CASSTSPRETQYF
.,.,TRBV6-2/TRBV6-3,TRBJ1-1,TGTGCCAGCAGTTACGAGAGGGGGTCTGAAGCTTTCTTT,CASSYERGSEAFF
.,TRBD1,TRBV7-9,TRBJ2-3,TGTGCCAGCAGCTTATTATCAGGGGGCGAAACAGATACGCAGTATTTT,CASSLLSGGETDTQYF
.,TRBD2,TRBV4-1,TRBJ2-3,TGCGCCAGCAGCCAAGATTCGGCTAGCGGGGACACAGATACGCAGTATTTT,CASSQDSASGDTDTQYF
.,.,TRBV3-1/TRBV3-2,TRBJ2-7,TGTGCCAGCAGCCAGACTAGTTCGGACGAGCAGTACTTC,CASSQTSSDEQYF
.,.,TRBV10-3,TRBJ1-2,TGTGCCATCAGGCTCGGGGGGCTCGAAGGCTACACCTTC,CAIRLGGLEGYTF
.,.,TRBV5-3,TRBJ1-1,TGTGCCAGAAGCTCGATGGGTGAACGGGGTGAAGCTTTCTTT,CARSSMGERGEAFF
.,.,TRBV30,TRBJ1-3,TGTGCCTGGAAATTGGGGGGAACTGGAAACACCATATATTTT,CAWKLGGTGNTIYF
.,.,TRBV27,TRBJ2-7,TGTGCCAGCAGTGCATCACCTCGACATCCCGTCTACGAGCAGTACTTC,CASSASPRHPVYEQYF
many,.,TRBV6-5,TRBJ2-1,TGTGCCAGCAGCCTATTCTCCTACAATGAGCAGTTCTTC,CASSLFSYNEQFF
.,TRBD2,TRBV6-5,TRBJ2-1,TGTGCCAGCAGTCTCATCGGGGGGTGGCAGTTCTTC,CASSLIGGWQFF
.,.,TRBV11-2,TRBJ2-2,TGTGCCAGCAGCTTAGATACAGGAGCGCTCACCGGGGAGCTGTTTTTT,CASSLDTGALTGELFF
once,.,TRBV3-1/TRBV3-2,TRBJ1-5,TGTGCCAGCAGCCAAGATGGTCAGGCTGGACAGCCCCAGCATTTT,CASSQDGQAGQPQHF
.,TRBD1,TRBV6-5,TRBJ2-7,TGTGCCAGCAGGAGACAGGGACGTGGAGAGCAGTACTTC,CASRRQGRGEQYF
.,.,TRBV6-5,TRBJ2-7,TGTGCCAGCAGTTATCAGGGCCCCTACGAGCAGTACTTC,CASSYQGPYEQYF
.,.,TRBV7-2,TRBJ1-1,TGTGCCAGCAGCCGTACCGGGACTGCTATCTTCTTT,CASSRTGTAIFF
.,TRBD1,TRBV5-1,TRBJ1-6,TGCGCCAGCAGCTTGGAAGGGGGCGATAATTCACCCCTCCACTTT,CASSLEGGDNSPLHF
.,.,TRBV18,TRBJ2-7,TGTGCCAGCTCAGTCCGGGAGACCTACGAGCAGTACTTC,CASSVRETYEQYF
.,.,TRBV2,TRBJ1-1,TGTGCCAGCAGTTACCGACGGGACTACACTGAAGCTTTCTTT,CASSYRRDYTEAFF
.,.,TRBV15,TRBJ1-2,TGTGCCACCAGCAGATCCCCCTACGACAGAAACTATGGCTACACCTTC,CATSRSPYDRNYGYTF
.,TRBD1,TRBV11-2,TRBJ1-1,TGTGCCAGCAGGCTAGGGGGCTTCGGGGGCACTGAAGCTTTCTTT,CASRLGGFGGTEAFF
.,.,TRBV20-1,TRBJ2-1,TGCAGTGCTAGAGCCATCAATGAGCAGTTCTTC,CSARAINEQFF
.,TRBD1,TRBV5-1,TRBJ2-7,TGCGCCAGCAGCTTGTCGGGACAGGGCTACGAGCAGTACTTC,CASSLSGQGYEQYF
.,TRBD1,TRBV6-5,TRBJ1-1,TGTGCCAGCAGTAGGGCGGGACAGTTGAACACTGAAGCTTTCTTT,CASSRAGQLNTEAFF
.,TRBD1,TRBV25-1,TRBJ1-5,TGTGCCAGCAGTGACGGACAGGGATTTAGCAATCAGCCCCAGCATTTT,CASSDGQGFSNQPQHF
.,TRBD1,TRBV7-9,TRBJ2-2,TGTGCCAGCAGCTGGCCGGGACAGGGGGAAGACACCGGGGAGCTGTTTTTT,CASSWPGQGEDTGELFF
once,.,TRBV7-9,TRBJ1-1,TGTGCCAGCAGCCCAATTACCGGGACACCCGCCACTGAAGCTTTCTTT,CASSPITGTPATEAFF
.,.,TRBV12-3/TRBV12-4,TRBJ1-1,TGTGCCAGCAGTTTTTCAGGGAACACTGAAGCTTTCTTT,CASSFSGNTEAFF
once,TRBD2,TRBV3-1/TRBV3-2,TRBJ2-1,TGTGCCAGCAGCCAAGATCGGCTAGCGGGCCGCAATGAGCAGTTCTTC,CASSQDRLAGRNEQFF
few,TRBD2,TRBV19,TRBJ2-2,TGTGCCACAAGCCTAGGACTAGCGATCGGGGAGCTGTTTTTT,CATSLGLAIGELFF
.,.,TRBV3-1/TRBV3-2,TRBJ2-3,TGTGCCAGCAGCCAAGTCGGGTCGGTTCGTAGGCAGTATTTT,CASSQVGSVRRQYF
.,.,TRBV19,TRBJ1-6,TGTGCCAGTAGTATACAGGGCGGTTCACCCCTCCACTTT,CASSIQGGSPLHF
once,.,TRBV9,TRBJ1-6,TGTGCCAGCAGCGTAGGGCCAGGGGATAATTCACCCCTCCACTTT,CASSVGPGDNSPLHF
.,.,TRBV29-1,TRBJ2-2,TGCAGCGTTGCAGCAGGGGCTAACACCGGGGAGCTGTTTTTT,CSVAAGANTGELFF
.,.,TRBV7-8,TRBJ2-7,TGTGCCAGCAGCTCCGGACTGGACGGCATGGCGCAGTACTTC,CASSSGLDGMAQYF